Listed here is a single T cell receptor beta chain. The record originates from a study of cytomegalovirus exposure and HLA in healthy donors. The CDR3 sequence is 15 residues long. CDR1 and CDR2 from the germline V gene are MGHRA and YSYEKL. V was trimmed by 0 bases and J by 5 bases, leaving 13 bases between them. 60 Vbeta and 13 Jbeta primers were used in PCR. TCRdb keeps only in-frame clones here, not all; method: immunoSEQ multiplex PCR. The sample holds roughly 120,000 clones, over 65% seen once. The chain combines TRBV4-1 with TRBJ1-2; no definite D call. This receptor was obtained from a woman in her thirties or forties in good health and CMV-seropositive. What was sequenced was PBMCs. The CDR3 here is CASSQDVSGGYGYTF. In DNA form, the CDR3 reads TGCGCCAGCAGCCAAGATGTGTCGGGAGGGTATGGCTACACCTTC.